These 26 T cell receptor beta chains were sequenced from one sample in a study of monozygotic twins with cystic fibrosis. The assay was immunoSEQ multiplex PCR, and TCRdb's table has in-frame clones only and misses some. The table lists over 9,500 clones, almost 85% of them singletons. What was sequenced was blood. The origin of the receptors is a man aged 18 to 30 with cystic fibrosis.

The chain combines TRBV9 with TRBJ2-5; TRBD2 might be the D (5 bases). The germline gives CDR1 SGDLS, CDR2 YYNGEE. The CDR3 is 14 residues long. The V gene lost 0 bases and the J gene lost 5 bases, with 11 bases spanning the gap. The CDR3 is CASSVDGVWETQYF. For the CDR3, the DNA is TGTGCCAGCAGCGTAGACGGGGTTTGGGAGACCCAGTACTTC.

This clone came up a few times. V and J are TRBV9 and TRBJ2-7; weak D call: TRBD1 (5 bases). The CDR3 loop spans 13 amino acids. V was shortened by 0 bases and J by 4 bases, with 8 bases between the two germline ends. Germline lookup yields CDR1 SGDLS and CDR2 YYNGEE. For the CDR3, the DNA is TGTGCCAGCAGCGTAGAACCAGGGTACGAGCAGTACTTC. It specifies CASSVEPGYEQYF.

The chain links TRBV27 to TRBJ2-3, with D tentatively TRBD1 (5 bases). Germline values: CDR1 MNHEY, CDR2 SMNVEV (reference sequence). The CDR3 is 12 amino acids. V gave up 4 bases and J gave up 5 bases, with 7 bases separating them. The CDR3 bases are TGTGCCAGCAGTTCGCAGGGAGATACGCAGTATTTT. Amino acids: CASSSQGDTQYF.

This clone was counted a few times. J is TRBJ2-7 and V is TRBV19; 10 bases agree with TRBD1. Germline lookup yields CDR1 LNHDA and CDR2 SQIVND (reference sequence). Trimming cost V 5 bases and J 4 bases; bases outside gene matches: 8. The CDR3 has 15 residues. CDR3 coding DNA: TGTGCCAGTAGTGCTCCCGGGACAGGGGAATACGAGCAGTACTTC. Protein sequence: CASSAPGTGEYEQYF. Together with reference TRBV19 and TRBJ2-7, the CDR3 gives the full variable domain: DGGITQSPKYLFRKEGQNVTLSCEQNLNHDAMYWYRQDPGQGLRLIYYSQIVNDFQKGDIAEGYSVSREKKESFPLTVTSAQKNPTAFYLCASSAPGTGEYEQYFGPGTRLTVT.

The rearrangement joins TRBV18 to TRBJ1-2; D perhaps matches TRBD1 (5 bases). The CDR3 runs 17 residues. V lost 3 bases to trimming and J lost 0 bases, with 17 bases between them. Germline lookup yields CDR1 KGHSH and CDR2 LQKENI. CDR3 DNA: TGTGCCAGCTCACCGAGCCGGGACCGCCTAACTAACTATGGCTACACCTTC. This encodes CASSPSRDRLTNYGYTF.

This chain joins TRBV4-2 and TRBJ1-6; no clear D. This CDR3 contains 14 residues. V lost 0 bases, J lost 8 bases, and 8 bases lay in between. CDR1 is LGHNA, CDR2 YNFKEQ, per germline. As DNA, the CDR3 is TGTGCCAGCAGCCAAGACACTCTCTATTCACCCCTCCACTTT. This encodes CASSQDTLYSPLHF.

This chain joins TRBV5-1 and TRBJ2-7, with D uncertain. The CDR3 sequence is 17 residues long. Germline CDR1 reads SGHRS; CDR2 reads YFSETQ. Between the trimmed V and J ends, which lost 0 bases and 5 bases, there was a span of 21 bases. The CDR3 protein is CASSLEPPGPLRNEQYF. CDR3 bases: TGCGCCAGCAGCTTGGAGCCTCCGGGTCCCCTGAGGAACGAGCAGTACTTC.

The chain is built from TRBV19 and TRBJ1-5, with D possibly TRBD1 on 5 matching bases. The V gene lost 7 bases and the J gene lost 0 bases, with 13 bases spanning the gap. CDR1 and CDR2 from the germline V gene are LNHDA and SQIVND (reference sequence). CDR3 length equals 15 residues. The CDR3 coding sequence is TGTGCCAGTATCGACAGAACGAATAGCAATCAGCCCCAGCATTTT. It specifies CASIDRTNSNQPQHF.

J is TRBJ2-7 and V is TRBV7-9, with D possibly being TRBD2 (5 bases). Germline assignment: CDR1 SEHNR and CDR2 FQNEAQ (reference sequence). This CDR3 is 12 amino acids long. Trimming shortened V by 3 bases and J by 2 bases, and 5 bases separated the two germline ends. The CDR3 sequence: CASSFGAYEQYF. CDR3 bases: TGTGCCAGCAGCTTCGGGGCCTACGAGCAGTACTTC. The entire variable domain, with the rest obtained from reference TRBV7-9 and TRBJ2-7, is as follows: DTGVSQNPRHKITKRGQNVTFRCDPISEHNRLYWYRQTLGQGPEFLTYFQNEAQLEKSRLLSDRFSAERPKGSFSTLEIQRTEQGDSAMYLCASSFGAYEQYFGPGTRLTVT.

The chain recombines TRBV6-1 with TRBJ2-7; TRBD2 matches at 9 bases. CDR3 length equals 15 residues. V was clipped by 6 bases and J by 4 bases; unmatched bases: 10. CDR1 MNHNS and CDR2 SASEGT come from the germline V gene. In DNA, the CDR3 is TGTGCCAGCAGGCTTGAGCGGGAGGTCGAATACGAGCAGTACTTC. This gives the protein CASRLEREVEYEQYF.

The chain joins TRBV4-1 to TRBJ2-3; D unclear. V lost 3 bases, J lost 5 bases, and 9 bases lay in between. The CDR3 totals 13 residues. Germline assignment: CDR1 MGHRA and CDR2 YSYEKL. The CDR3 loop is CASSQLLGDTQYF. The CDR3, as DNA: TGCGCCAGCAGCCAGCTCCTAGGAGATACGCAGTATTTT.

The chain is built from TRBV27 and TRBJ2-7; TRBD1 might be the D (6 bases). Germline V lookup: CDR1 MNHEY, CDR2 SMNVEV (reference sequence). CDR3 length: 15 amino acids. V lost 6 bases, J lost 2 bases, and 17 bases lay in between. The CDR3 spells CASSLQGQHTYEQYF. CDR3 coding DNA: TGTGCCAGCAGCCTTCAAGGACAGCATACCTACGAGCAGTACTTC.

This rearrangement joins TRBV7-3 to TRBJ2-3, with TRBD2 matching 9 bases. The germline gives CDR1 SGHTA, CDR2 FQGTGA. The J segment lost 1 base and the V segment lost 0 bases, leaving 5 bases of the junction unmatched. The length of the CDR3 is 17 residues. The CDR3 coding sequence is TGTGCCAGCAGCTTAACGTACCCTAGCGGGGGCACAGATACGCAGTATTTT. Translation: CASSLTYPSGGTDTQYF.

The chain recombines TRBV15 with TRBJ2-2; D gene ambiguous. The CDR3 has 17 residues. Per the germline V gene, CDR1 is LNHNV and CDR2 is YYDKDF (reference sequence). Trimming left V 0 bases short and J 0 bases short, with 11 bases between. The CDR3 DNA reads as TGTGCCACCAGCAGAGATCGTGGGCGATCGAACACCGGGGAGCTGTTTTTT. This encodes CATSRDRGRSNTGELFF.

V usage is TRBV10-3 and J usage is TRBJ2-7; TRBD2 aligns across 16 bases. The V segment lost 4 bases and the J segment 5 bases; nucleotides outside the gene matches: 5. The CDR3 sequence is 16 residues long. The germline gives CDR1 ENHRY, CDR2 SYGVKD. The CDR3 region has the DNA TGTGCCATCAGTGGACAAGGGACTAGCGGGAGGGACGAGCAGTACTTC. Residues: CAISGQGTSGRDEQYF.

The chain uses TRBV6-5 and TRBJ1-1, with D hard to call. This CDR3 comprises 13 residues. Germline assignment: CDR1 MNHEY and CDR2 SVGAGI. Deletions cut 4 bases from V and 1 base from J, with 7 bases between. The CDR3 sequence is CASSFRQNTEAFF. The CDR3 nucleotides are TGTGCCAGCAGTTTCCGGCAGAACACTGAAGCTTTCTTT.

The CDR3 loop is CASSPGGAGGLTQYF. In DNA, the CDR3 is TGTGCCAGCTCACCAGGAGGCGCGGGGGGGCTTACGCAGTATTTT. The chain joins TRBV18 to TRBJ2-3; 9 bases match TRBD2. Germline V gene lookup returns CDR1 KGHSH and CDR2 LQKENI. V lost 2 bases to trimming and J lost 8 bases; unmatched junction nucleotides: 8. The CDR3 has 15 amino acids.

The chain has TRBV7-9 and TRBJ1-3, with 7 positions matching TRBD1. After removal of 4 bases from V and 0 bases from J, the junction contained 6 bases not matched to a gene. Germline lookup yields CDR1 SEHNR and CDR2 FQNEAQ (reference sequence). The CDR3 is 16 residues long. The CDR3 sequence is CASSYDRVVSGNTIYF. The CDR3 DNA reads TGTGCCAGCAGCTACGACAGGGTGGTCTCTGGAAACACCATATATTTT.

The chain couples TRBV5-1 to TRBJ1-2; D is undetermined. The CDR3 runs to 13 residues. The ends were cut back, 0 bases at V and 7 bases at J, with 10 bases in the middle. Germline assignment: CDR1 SGHRS and CDR2 YFSETQ. This chain's CDR3 is CASSLARVGGYTF. DNA for the CDR3: TGCGCCAGCAGCTTGGCGAGGGTTGGTGGCTACACCTTC.

V is TRBV6-5 and J is TRBJ2-1; the match to TRBD2 covers 10 bases. The J segment lost 7 bases and the V segment lost 6 bases, leaving 9 bases of the junction unmatched. Germline loops: CDR1 MNHEY, CDR2 SVGAGI. This CDR3 has 15 amino acids. CDR3 nucleotide sequence: TGTGCCAGCAGGCCAGTCACTAGCGGGATTAATGAGCAGTTCTTC. This gives the protein CASRPVTSGINEQFF.

This clone was observed a handful of times. The rearrangement joins TRBV10-1 to TRBJ2-3, with 7 nucleotides matching TRBD2. Germline-derived CDR1 and CDR2 are WNHNN and SYGVQD (reference sequence). With V trimmed by 3 bases and J by 2 bases, 2 bases remained unmatched. The CDR3 runs 14 residues. The CDR3 region is CASSDGRTTDTQYF. The DNA for the CDR3 is TGCGCCAGCAGTGACGGGAGGACCACAGATACGCAGTATTTT.

The rearrangement uses TRBV4-2 and TRBJ1-2; a weak D match, TRBD1 (5 bases). CDR3 length: 17 residues. Trimming took off 0 bases at V and 8 bases at J, with 22 bases between the two ends. Germline CDR1 and CDR2: LGHNA and YNFKEQ. In nucleotides, the CDR3 is TGTGCCAGCAGCCAAGATGGGGGGAAGACACTGACCGGAGGCTACACCTTC. Its protein product is CASSQDGGKTLTGGYTF.

This clone was detected only a few times. V usage is TRBV7-9 and J usage is TRBJ1-1; TRBD1 is a possible D gene (5 bases). CDR1 SEHNR and CDR2 FQNEAQ come from the germline V gene (reference sequence). This CDR3 comprises 13 residues. Trimming pared 5 bases from V and 4 bases from J, leaving 11 bases between. CDR3 nucleotide sequence: TGTGCCAGCAGCCTATACGGGGGCACTGAAGCTTTCTTT. Its protein product is CASSLYGGTEAFF.

The genes are TRBV6-6 and TRBJ2-2; 13 bases fit TRBD2. This CDR3 comprises 16 residues. Germline V lookup: CDR1 MNHNY, CDR2 SVGAGI (reference sequence). The ends lost 5 bases at V and 6 bases at J; junction bases unmatched: 6. The CDR3 region has the DNA TGTGCCAGCAGTAAAGGACTAGCGGGAGATCCCGGGGAGCTGTTTTTT. Its protein is CASSKGLAGDPGELFF.

The rearrangement uses TRBV7-9 and TRBJ2-2; 9 positions agree with TRBD2. CDR3 length: 16 residues. The ends lost 2 bases at V and 2 bases at J; junction bases unmatched: 3. Germline V CDR1 and CDR2: SEHNR, FQNEAQ (reference sequence). As DNA, the CDR3 is TGTGCCAGCAGCTTAATGGGACTAGCAAACACCGGGGAGCTGTTTTTT. It encodes CASSLMGLANTGELFF.

Only one count was recorded for this clone. The CDR3, as DNA: TGCGCCAGCAGCCAAGCCCCAAAACCGACAGGGGTAGCAGGCGAGCAGTACTTC. Translating it yields CASSQAPKPTGVAGEQYF. The chain couples TRBV4-1 to TRBJ2-7; TRBD1 matches 8 bases. Trimming took 1 base from V and 6 from J; bases not matched to a gene: 17. Germline-derived CDR1 and CDR2 are MGHRA and YSYEKL. CDR3 length: 18 residues.